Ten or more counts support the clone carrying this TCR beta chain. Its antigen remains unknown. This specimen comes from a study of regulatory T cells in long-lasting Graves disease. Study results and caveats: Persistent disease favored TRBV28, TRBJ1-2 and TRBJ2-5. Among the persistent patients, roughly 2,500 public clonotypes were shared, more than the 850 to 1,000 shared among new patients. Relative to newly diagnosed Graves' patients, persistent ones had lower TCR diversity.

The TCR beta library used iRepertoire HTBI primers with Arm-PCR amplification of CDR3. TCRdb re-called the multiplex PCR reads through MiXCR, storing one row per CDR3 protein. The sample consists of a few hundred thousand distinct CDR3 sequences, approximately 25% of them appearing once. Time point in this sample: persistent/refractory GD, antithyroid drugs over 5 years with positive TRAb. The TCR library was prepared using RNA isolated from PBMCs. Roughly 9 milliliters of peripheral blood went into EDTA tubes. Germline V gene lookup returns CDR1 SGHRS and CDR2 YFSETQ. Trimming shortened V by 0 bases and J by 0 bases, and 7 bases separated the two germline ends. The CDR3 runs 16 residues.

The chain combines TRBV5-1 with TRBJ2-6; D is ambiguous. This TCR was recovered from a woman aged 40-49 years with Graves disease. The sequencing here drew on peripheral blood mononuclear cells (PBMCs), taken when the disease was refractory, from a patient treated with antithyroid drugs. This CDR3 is CASSLAGYSGANVLTF. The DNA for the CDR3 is TGCGCCAGCAGCTTGGCCGGATACTCTGGGGCCAACGTCCTGACTTTC.